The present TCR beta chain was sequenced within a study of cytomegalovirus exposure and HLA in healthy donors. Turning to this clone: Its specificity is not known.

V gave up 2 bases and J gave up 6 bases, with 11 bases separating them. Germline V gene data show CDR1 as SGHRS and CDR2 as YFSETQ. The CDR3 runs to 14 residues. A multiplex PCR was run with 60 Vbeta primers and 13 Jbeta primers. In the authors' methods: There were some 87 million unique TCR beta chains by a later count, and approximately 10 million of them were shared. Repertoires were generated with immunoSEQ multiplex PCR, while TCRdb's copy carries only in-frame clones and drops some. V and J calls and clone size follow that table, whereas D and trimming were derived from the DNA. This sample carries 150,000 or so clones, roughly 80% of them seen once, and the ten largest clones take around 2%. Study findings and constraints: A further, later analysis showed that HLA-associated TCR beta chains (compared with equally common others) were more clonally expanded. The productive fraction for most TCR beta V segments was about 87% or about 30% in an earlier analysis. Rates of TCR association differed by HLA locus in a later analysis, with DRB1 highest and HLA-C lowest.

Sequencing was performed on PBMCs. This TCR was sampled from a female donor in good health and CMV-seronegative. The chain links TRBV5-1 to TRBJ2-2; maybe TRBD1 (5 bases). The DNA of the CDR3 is TGCGCCAGCAGCTTACAGGTCCAGGCCGGGGAGCTGTTTTTT. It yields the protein CASSLQVQAGELFF.